This TCR beta chain was profiled in a study of vaccination effects on CD4 cells after COVID-19. Data came from immunoSEQ multiplex PCR; TCRdb stores just in-frame clones and leaves some out. There are 20,000 to 30,000 clones in the sample; 60% to 80% occur only once, and about a fifth lies in the top ten. With V trimmed by 5 bases and J by 1 base, 6 bases remained unmatched. Germline loops: CDR1 MNHNY, CDR2 SVGAGI (reference sequence). CDR3 size: 18 residues. Prior to sequencing, the ViraFEST assay stimulated PBMC with viral peptide pools, which expanded the antigen-specific CD4+ T cells. Culture lasted about ten days before CD4+ T cell isolation. SARS-CoV-2 infection was confirmed by PCR in the person between March and December 2020. Wells each received two million PBMC, cultured with 10 IU/ml IL-2 and about 10 ug/ml peptides. This clone was counted a few times. What it binds is unknown.

This chain uses TRBV6-6 with TRBJ2-1; 15 nucleotides line up with TRBD2. The sample was CD4+ T cells from PBMCs cultured with HCoV-NL63 spike peptides, taken before COVID-19 vaccination. This TCR came from a human donor who had a prior SARS-CoV-2 infection. This CDR3 reads CASSPGTSGRWSYNEQFF. CDR3 in DNA: TGTGCCAGCAGTCCCGGGACTAGCGGGAGGTGGTCCTACAATGAGCAGTTCTTC.